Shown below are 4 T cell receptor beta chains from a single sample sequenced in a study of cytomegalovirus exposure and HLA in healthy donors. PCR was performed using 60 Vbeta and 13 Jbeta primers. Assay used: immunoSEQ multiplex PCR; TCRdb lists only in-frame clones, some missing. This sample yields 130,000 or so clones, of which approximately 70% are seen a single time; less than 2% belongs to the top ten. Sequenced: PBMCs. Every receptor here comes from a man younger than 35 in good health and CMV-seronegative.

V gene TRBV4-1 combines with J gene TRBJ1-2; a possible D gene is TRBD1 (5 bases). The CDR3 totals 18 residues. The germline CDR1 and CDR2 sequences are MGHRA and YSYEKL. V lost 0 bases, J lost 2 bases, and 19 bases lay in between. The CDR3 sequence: CASSQDLRRARGNYGYTF. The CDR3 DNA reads TGCGCCAGCAGCCAAGATTTAAGAAGGGCGCGGGGGAACTATGGCTACACCTTC.

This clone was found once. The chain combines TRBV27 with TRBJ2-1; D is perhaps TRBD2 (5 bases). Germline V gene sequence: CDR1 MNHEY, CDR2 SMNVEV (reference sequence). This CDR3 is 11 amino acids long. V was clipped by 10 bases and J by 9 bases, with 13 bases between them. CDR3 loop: CATGRGIEQFF. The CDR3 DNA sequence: TGTGCCACCGGTCGGGGTATTGAGCAGTTCTTC.

CDR3: CSVGGLARGALQYF. CDR3 nucleotide sequence: TGCAGCGTGGGAGGACTAGCACGGGGGGCTCTCCAGTATTTT. The rearrangement uses TRBV29-1 and TRBJ2-3; 8 bases agree with TRBD2. CDR1 and CDR2 (germline): SQVTM, ANQGSEA. The CDR3 has 14 amino acids. The ends lost 6 bases at V and 12 bases at J; junction bases unmatched: 17.

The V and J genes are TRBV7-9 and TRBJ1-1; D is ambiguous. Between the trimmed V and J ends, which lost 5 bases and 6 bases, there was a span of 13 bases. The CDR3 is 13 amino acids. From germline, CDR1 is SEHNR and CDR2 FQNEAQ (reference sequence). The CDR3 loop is CASSPPGRAEAFF. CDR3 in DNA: TGTGCCAGCAGCCCCCCGGGGAGGGCTGAAGCTTTCTTT.